A single sample gave rise to the 7 T cell receptor beta chains below, sequenced in a study of cytomegalovirus exposure and HLA in healthy donors. In the PCR, 60 Vbeta and 13 Jbeta primers were used. The repertoire was sequenced with immunoSEQ multiplex PCR; TCRdb's copy has only in-frame clones and lacks some. The top ten clones hold under 4% of a sample with 50,000 to 75,000 clones, 75% to 85% of them seen once. Sequenced sample: PBMCs. Receptors were obtained from a woman in her 40s in good health and CMV-seronegative.

This chain links TRBV5-5 with TRBJ2-7; 9 nucleotides align to TRBD1. The CDR3 loop spans 15 amino acids. The V gene end was trimmed by 4 bases and the J gene end by 4 bases; junction bases not matched to a gene: 9. Germline V gene sequence: CDR1 SGHKS, CDR2 YYEKEE (reference sequence). The CDR3 loop is CASSTSGTGTYEQYF. The CDR3 bases are TGTGCCAGCAGCACCTCCGGGACAGGGACATACGAGCAGTACTTC.

The V call is TRBV6-5, the J call TRBJ2-2, with a possible D match to TRBD1 (6 bases). This CDR3 is built from 15 residues. With 6 bases removed from V and 1 base from J, the gap between germline ends came to 12 bases. Germline CDR1 MNHEY, CDR2 SVGAGI. DNA for the CDR3: TGTGCCAGCAGCCCCGAGGGACAGAACACCGGGGAGCTGTTTTTT. Translated, it gives CASSPEGQNTGELFF.

V gene TRBV9 combines with J gene TRBJ2-3; 7 nucleotides agree with TRBD1. Per the germline V gene, CDR1 is SGDLS and CDR2 is YYNGEE. The CDR3 spans 14 residues. Germline trimming cut 0 bases from V and 7 bases from J; bases unmatched to any gene: 5. The CDR3 reads CASSVDGTVHTQYF. DNA for the CDR3: TGTGCCAGCAGCGTAGACGGGACAGTACATACGCAGTATTTT.

The V call is TRBV18, the J call TRBJ2-7; tentative D call: TRBD2 (6 bases). Trimming cost V 3 bases and J 4 bases, with 16 bases left between them. Per the germline V gene, CDR1 is KGHSH and CDR2 is LQKENI. The CDR3 runs to 15 residues. CDR3 sequence reads: CASSPNPRGRYEQYF. The CDR3 DNA reads as TGTGCCAGCTCACCCAACCCGCGGGGCAGGTACGAGCAGTACTTC.

This clone showed up just once. V is TRBV2 and J is TRBJ1-2; the match to TRBD1 covers 11 bases. V trimming: 0 bases; J trimming: 9 bases; junction bases outside the gene matches: 6. The CDR3 runs to 15 residues. Germline lookup yields CDR1 SNHLY and CDR2 FYNNEI. DNA for the CDR3: TGTGCCAGCAGTGAAGCGCTTGGACAGGGGGCGAGCTACACCTTC. It encodes CASSEALGQGASYTF.

The chain recombines TRBV27 with TRBJ2-3; 9 bases match TRBD2. Looked up from germline, CDR1 is MNHEY and CDR2 is SMNVEV (reference sequence). J was trimmed by 6 bases and V by 1 base; bases with no gene match: 11. CDR3 length: 17 amino acids. The CDR3 DNA reads as TGTGCCAGCAGTTTATTTGTCGCCGCGGGAGGGGTGGATACGCAGTATTTT. Its protein product is CASSLFVAAGGVDTQYF.

The chain joins TRBV6-1 to TRBJ1-1; D may be TRBD1 (5 bases). Germline lookup yields CDR1 MNHNS and CDR2 SASEGT. The CDR3 is 14 amino acids. Between the trimmed V and J ends, which lost 9 bases and 0 bases, there was a span of 14 bases. CDR3 residues: CASLSGNLNTEAFF. CDR3 DNA sequence: TGTGCCAGTCTTTCAGGGAATCTGAACACTGAAGCTTTCTTT.